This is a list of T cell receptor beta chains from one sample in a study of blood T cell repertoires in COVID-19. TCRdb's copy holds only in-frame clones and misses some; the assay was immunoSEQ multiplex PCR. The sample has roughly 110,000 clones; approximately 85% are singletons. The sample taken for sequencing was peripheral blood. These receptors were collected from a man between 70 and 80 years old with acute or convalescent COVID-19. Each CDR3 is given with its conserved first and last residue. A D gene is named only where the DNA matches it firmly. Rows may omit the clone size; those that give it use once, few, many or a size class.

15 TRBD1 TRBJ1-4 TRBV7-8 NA TGTGCCAGCAGCTTGGGACAGACCCGCGATGAAAAACTGTTTTTT CASSLGQTRDEKLFF
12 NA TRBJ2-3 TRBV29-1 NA TGCAGCGTCGGGCAGGGCGCCGATACGCAGTATTTT CSVGQGADTQYF
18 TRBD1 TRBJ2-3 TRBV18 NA TGTGCCAGCTCAAAGTTTTTTTCGAGACAGGGTCATACAGATACGCAGTATTTT CASSKFFSRQGHTDTQYF
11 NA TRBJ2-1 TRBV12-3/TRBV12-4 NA TGTGCCAGCAAAATACGGGTCGAGCAGTTCTTC CASKIRVEQFF
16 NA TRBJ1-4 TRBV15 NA TGTGCCACCAGCAGAGCCCCACAGGGATCGAATGAAAAACTGTTTTTT CATSRAPQGSNEKLFF
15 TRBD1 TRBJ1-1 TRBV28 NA TGTGCCAGCAGTTCAGGGGGCAAAGTGGACACTGAAGCTTTCTTT CASSSGGKVDTEAFF
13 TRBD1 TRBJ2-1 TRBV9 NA TGTGCCAGCAGCGTAGGGGGACAGTATGAGCAGTTCTTC CASSVGGQYEQFF
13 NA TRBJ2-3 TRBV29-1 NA TGCAGCGTTGATCGGGTGAATGGAGATACGCAGTATTTT CSVDRVNGDTQYF
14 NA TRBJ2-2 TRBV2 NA TGTGCCAGCAGTGTGGGGTTGGGGGGACGGGAGCTGTTTTTT CASSVGLGGRELFF
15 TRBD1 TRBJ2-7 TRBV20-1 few TGCAGTGCTAGTGAGCTGGGACAGGGATCCTACGAGCAGTACTTC CSASELGQGSYEQYF
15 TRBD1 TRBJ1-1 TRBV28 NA TGTGCCACCTACTCCAGGACAGGGGTTAGGACTGAAGCTTTCTTT CATYSRTGVRTEAFF
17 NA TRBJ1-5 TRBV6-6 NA TGTGCCAGCAGTCCTTTGGCGGGGGTCGGAAGCAATCAGCCCCAGCATTTT CASSPLAGVGSNQPQHF
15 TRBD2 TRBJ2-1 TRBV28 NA TGTGCCAGCAGTTCGCCTAGCGGGGGGCACAATGAGCAGTTCTTC CASSSPSGGHNEQFF
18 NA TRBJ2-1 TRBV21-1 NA TGTGCCAGCAGCAAAAGGGGAGGGCGGGCAAGTCCGAACAATGAGCAGTTCTTC CASSKRGGRASPNNEQFF
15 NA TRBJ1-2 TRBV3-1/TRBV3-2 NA TGTGCCAGCAGCCAACGTCGGGGGATCGAGTATGGCTACACCTTC CASSQRRGIEYGYTF
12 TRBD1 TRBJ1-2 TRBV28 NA TGTGCCAGCAGTTTATCAGGGGGTGGCTACACCTTC CASSLSGGGYTF
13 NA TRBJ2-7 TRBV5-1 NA TGCGCCAGCAGCTTCATACAGGGCTACGAGCAGTACTTC CASSFIQGYEQYF
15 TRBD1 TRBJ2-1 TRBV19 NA TGTGCCAGTAGTTGGAGGAGACAGGGATACAATGAGCAGTTCTTC CASSWRRQGYNEQFF
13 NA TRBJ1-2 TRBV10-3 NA TGTGCCATCACCTTACAGGAGAACTATGGCTACACCTTC CAITLQENYGYTF
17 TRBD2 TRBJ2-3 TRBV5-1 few TGCGCCAGCAGCTTGGGACTAGCGGGACGATTCACAGATACGCAGTATTTT CASSLGLAGRFTDTQYF
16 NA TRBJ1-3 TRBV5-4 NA TGTGCCAGCAGCTCGGTGGGAGGGCGAGGAGGAAACACCATATATTTT CASSSVGGRGGNTIYF
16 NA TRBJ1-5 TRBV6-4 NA TGTGCCATTATAGGTCCGGAGGGTTATAGCAATCAGCCCCAGCATTTT CAIIGPEGYSNQPQHF
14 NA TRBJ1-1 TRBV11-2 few TGTGCCAGCAGCTTAGACAGGGTGGGCACTGAAGCTTTCTTT CASSLDRVGTEAFF
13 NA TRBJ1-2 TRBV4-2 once TGTGCCAGCAGCCAACAGGGTACTATAGGCTACACCTTC CASSQQGTIGYTF
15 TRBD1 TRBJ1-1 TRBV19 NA TGTGCCAGTAGTATGAGAGGACAGGGGGGCACTGAAGCTTTCTTT CASSMRGQGGTEAFF
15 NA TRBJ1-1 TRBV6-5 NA TGTGCCAGCATAACCGGGGACTACATGAACACTGAAGCTTTCTTT CASITGDYMNTEAFF
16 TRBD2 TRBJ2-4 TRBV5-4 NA TGTGCCAGCAGCTTGGCAAGCGGGGGAACCAAAAACATTCAGTACTTC CASSLASGGTKNIQYF
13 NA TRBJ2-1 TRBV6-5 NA TGTGCCAGCAGTTACTCGAGGGTGGGTGAGCAGTTCTTC CASSYSRVGEQFF
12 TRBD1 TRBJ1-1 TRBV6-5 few TGTGCCAGCAGTACAGGGGTGGGTGAAGCTTTCTTT CASSTGVGEAFF
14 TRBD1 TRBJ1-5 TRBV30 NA TGTGCCTGGAGTGTAGTAACAGGGGATCAGCCCCAGCATTTT CAWSVVTGDQPQHF
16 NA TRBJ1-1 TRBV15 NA TGTGCCACCAGCAGAGACCTATGGGGGGGGAACACTGAAGCTTTCTTT CATSRDLWGGNTEAFF
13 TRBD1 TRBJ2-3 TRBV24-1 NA TGTGCCGTGGGACAGGGTAGTACAGATACGCAGTATTTT CAVGQGSTDTQYF
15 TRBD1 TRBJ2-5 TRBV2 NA TGTGCCAGCAGTGAAGTTCGGACAGGGGGGAAGACCCAGTACTTC CASSEVRTGGKTQYF
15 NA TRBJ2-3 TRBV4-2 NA TGTGCCAGCAGCCAAGATGGAGGGGCAGCAGATACGCAGTATTTT CASSQDGGAADTQYF
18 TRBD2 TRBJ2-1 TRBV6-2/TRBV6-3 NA TGTGCCAGCAGTTACTCTGCAGGTGGGACTAGCGGGAGTGGTGAGCAGTTCTTC CASSYSAGGTSGSGEQFF
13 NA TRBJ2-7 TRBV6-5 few TGTGCCAGCAAGGACAGTCGCCTCTACGAGCAGTACTTC CASKDSRLYEQYF
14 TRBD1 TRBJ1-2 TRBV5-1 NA TGCGCCAGCAGCTTGGGACAGGGGCAGGATGGCTACACCTTC CASSLGQGQDGYTF
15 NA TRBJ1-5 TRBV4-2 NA TGTGCCAGCAGCCAAGAAGGGAGGAGCAATCAGCCCCAGCATTTT CASSQEGRSNQPQHF
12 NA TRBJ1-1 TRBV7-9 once TGTGCCAGCAGCCTTACAGGGTTGGAAGCTTTCTTT CASSLTGLEAFF
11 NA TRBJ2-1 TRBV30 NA TGTGCCTGCGCTAGGGAGAATGAGCAGTTCTTC CACARENEQFF
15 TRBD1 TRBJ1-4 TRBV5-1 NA TGCGCCAGCAGGGGACAGGGAGCGGTAGAGGAAAAACTGTTTTTT CASRGQGAVEEKLFF
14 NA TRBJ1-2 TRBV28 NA TGTGCCAGCAGTCTCCGTCCGGCTAACTATGGCTACACCTTC CASSLRPANYGYTF
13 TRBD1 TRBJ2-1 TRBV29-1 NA TGCAGCGATAAGGGACAGAAACTCAATGAGCAGTTCTTC CSDKGQKLNEQFF
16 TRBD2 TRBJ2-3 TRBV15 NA TGTGCCACCAGCACAGGGACTAGCGGGGTCACAGATACGCAGTATTTT CATSTGTSGVTDTQYF
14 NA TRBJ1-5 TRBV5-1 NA TGCGCCAGCAGCTTGGAGGGACACAATCAGCCCCAGCATTTT CASSLEGHNQPQHF
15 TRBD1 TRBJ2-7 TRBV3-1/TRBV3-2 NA TGTGCCAGCAGTTCTACAGGGGGCGTTTTCTACGAGCAGTACTTC CASSSTGGVFYEQYF
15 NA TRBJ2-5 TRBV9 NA TGTGCCAGCAGCGTAGGTCTCGAGCGCCAAGAGACCCAGTACTTC CASSVGLERQETQYF
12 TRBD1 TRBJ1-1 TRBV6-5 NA TGTGCCAGCAGGTACAGGGGATTTGAAGCTTTCTTT CASRYRGFEAFF
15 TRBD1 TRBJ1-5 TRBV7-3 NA TGTGCCAGCAGAAACGGGACAGCTAATAATCAGCCCCAGCATTTT CASRNGTANNQPQHF
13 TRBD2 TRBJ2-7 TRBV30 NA TGTGCCTGGGACCCTAGCGGGAGCCGAGAGCAGTACTTC CAWDPSGSREQYF
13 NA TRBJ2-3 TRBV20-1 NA TGCAGTGCTAGTTCGGGGATCGGGGATACGCAGTATTTT CSASSGIGDTQYF
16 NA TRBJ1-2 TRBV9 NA TGTGCCAGCAGCGTACGTCCAGGCCAAAAGGAAGATGGCTACACCTTC CASSVRPGQKEDGYTF
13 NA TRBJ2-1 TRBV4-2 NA TGTGCCAGCAGCCAACTCGGGACTGATGAGCAGTTCTTC CASSQLGTDEQFF
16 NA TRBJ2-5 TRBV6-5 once TGTGCCAGCAGTTACTCCAGGACAGCGGGGATGGAGACCCAGTACTTC CASSYSRTAGMETQYF